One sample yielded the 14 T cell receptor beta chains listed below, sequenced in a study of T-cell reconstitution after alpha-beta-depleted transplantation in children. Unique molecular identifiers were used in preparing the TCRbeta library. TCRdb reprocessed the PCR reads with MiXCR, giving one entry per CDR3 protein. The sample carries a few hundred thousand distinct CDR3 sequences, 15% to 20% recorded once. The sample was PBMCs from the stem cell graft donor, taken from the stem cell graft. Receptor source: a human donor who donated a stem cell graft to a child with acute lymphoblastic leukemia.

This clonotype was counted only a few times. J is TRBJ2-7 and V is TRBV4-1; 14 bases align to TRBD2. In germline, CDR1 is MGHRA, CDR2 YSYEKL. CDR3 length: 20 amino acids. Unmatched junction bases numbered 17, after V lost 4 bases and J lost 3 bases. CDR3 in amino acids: CASSPLPSTSGRVMDYEQYF. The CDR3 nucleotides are TGCGCCAGCAGCCCCCTCCCCTCGACTAGCGGGAGGGTCATGGACTACGAGCAGTACTTC.

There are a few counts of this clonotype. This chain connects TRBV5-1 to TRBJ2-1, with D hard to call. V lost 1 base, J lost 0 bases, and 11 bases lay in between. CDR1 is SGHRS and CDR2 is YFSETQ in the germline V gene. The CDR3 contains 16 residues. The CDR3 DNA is TGCGCCAGCAGCTTGCAGGCCTCGAGCTCCTACAATGAGCAGTTCTTC. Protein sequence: CASSLQASSSYNEQFF.

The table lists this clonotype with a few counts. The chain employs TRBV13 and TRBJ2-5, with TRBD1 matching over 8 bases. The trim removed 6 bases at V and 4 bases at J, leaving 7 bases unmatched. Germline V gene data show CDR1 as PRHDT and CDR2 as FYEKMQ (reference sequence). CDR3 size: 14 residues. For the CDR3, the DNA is TGTGCCAGCAGGGCGACAGGGGTAGGAGAGACCCAGTACTTC. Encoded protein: CASRATGVGETQYF.

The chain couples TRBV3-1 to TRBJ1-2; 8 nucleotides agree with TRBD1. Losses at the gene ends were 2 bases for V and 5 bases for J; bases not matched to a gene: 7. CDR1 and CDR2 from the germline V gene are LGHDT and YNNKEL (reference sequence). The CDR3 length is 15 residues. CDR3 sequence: CASSQYPGQEYGYTF. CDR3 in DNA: TGTGCCAGCAGCCAATACCCGGGACAGGAGTATGGCTACACCTTC.

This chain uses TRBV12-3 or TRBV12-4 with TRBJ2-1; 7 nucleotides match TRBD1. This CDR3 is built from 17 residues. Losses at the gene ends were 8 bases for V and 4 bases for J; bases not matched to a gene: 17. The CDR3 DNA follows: TGTGCCAGCGCTGGAGACAGGGTCGATCAACGATACAATGAGCAGTTCTTC. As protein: CASAGDRVDQRYNEQFF.

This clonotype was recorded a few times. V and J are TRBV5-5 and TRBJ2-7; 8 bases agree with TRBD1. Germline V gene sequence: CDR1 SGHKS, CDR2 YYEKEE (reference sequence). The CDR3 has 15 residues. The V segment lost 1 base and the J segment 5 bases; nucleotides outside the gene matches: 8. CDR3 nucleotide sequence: TGTGCCAGCAGCTTGATCCAGGGGGCTTTAAACGAGCAGTACTTC. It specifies CASSLIQGALNEQYF. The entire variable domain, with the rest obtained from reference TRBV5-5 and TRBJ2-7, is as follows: DAGVTQSPTHLIKTRGQQVTLRCSPISGHKSVSWYQQVLGQGPQFIFQYYEKEERGRGNFPDRFSARQFPNYSSELNVNALLLGDSALYLCASSLIQGALNEQYFGPGTRLTVT.

The CDR3 reads CASSPPTGAFYTF. For the CDR3, the DNA is TGTGCCAGCAGCCCCCCGACAGGGGCCTTCTACACCTTC. The chain carries TRBV6-1 and TRBJ1-2; 8 bases align to TRBD1. CDR3 length equals 13 residues. Germline CDR1 and CDR2: MNHNS and SASEGT. V was clipped by 6 bases and J by 10 bases; unmatched bases: 10.

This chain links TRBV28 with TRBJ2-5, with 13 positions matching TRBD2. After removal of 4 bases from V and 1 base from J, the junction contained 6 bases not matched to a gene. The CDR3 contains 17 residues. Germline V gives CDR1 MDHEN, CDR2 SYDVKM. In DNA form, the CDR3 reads TGTGCCAGCAGTTATCTGGGACTAGCGGGGACCCAAGAGACCCAGTACTTC. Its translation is CASSYLGLAGTQETQYF.

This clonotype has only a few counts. The CDR3 spells CASSPVMGQTYNEQFF. CDR3 sequence (DNA): TGTGCCAGCAGCCCCGTTATGGGACAGACCTACAATGAGCAGTTCTTC. This chain connects TRBV7-9 to TRBJ2-1, with TRBD1 matching 7 bases. V shed 5 bases and J 2 bases; nucleotides not matched to a gene: 9. There are 16 residues in the CDR3. The germline V gene has CDR1 SEHNR and CDR2 FQNEAQ (reference sequence).

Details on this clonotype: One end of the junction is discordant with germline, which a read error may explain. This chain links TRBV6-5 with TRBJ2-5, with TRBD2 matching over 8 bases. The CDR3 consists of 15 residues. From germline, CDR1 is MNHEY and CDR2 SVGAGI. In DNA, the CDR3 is TGTGCCAGCAGTTATGGAGCGGGAGTGAGAGAGACCCAGCACTTC. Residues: CASSYGAGVRETQHF.

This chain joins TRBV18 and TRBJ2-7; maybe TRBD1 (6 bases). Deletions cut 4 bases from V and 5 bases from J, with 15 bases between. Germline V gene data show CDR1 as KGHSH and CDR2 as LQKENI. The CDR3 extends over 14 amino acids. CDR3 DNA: TGTGCCAGCTCACTGATTCAGGGGCCTGACGAGCAGTACTTC. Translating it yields CASSLIQGPDEQYF.

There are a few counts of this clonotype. The CDR3 spells CASRRGGGLAHEQYF. CDR3 coding DNA: TGTGCCAGCAGACGTGGGGGGGGTCTGGCCCACGAGCAGTACTTC. The J gene is TRBJ2-7, the V gene TRBV12-3 or TRBV12-4; 7 nucleotides agree with TRBD2. Trimming took 6 bases from V and 5 from J; bases not matched to a gene: 13. The CDR3 runs 15 residues.

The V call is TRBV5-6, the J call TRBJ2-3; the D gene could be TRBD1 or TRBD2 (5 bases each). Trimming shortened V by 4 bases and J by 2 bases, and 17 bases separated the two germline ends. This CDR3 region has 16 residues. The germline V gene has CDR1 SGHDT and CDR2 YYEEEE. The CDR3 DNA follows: TGTGCCAGCAGCCCGGGACCGTTTCCCTTCACAGATACGCAGTATTTT. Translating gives CASSPGPFPFTDTQYF.

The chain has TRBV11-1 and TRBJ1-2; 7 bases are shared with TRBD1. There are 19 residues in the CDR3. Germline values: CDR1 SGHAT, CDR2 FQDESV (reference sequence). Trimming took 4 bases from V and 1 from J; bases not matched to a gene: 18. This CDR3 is CASSSSRMGTGDINYGYTF. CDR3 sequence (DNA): TGTGCCAGCAGCTCTAGCCGTATGGGAACAGGGGACATTAACTATGGCTACACCTTC.